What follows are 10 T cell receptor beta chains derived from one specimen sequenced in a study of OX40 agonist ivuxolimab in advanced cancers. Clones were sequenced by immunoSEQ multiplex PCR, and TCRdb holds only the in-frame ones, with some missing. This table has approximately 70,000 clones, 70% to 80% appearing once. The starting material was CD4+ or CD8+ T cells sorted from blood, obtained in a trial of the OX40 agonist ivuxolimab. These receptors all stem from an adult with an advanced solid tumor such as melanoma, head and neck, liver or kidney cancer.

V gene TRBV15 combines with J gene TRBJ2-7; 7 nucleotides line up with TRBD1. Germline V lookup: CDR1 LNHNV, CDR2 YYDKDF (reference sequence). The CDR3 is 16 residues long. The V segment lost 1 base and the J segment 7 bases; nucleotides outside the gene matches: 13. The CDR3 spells CATSRGLTGTEAEQYF. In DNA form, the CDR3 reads TGTGCCACCAGCAGAGGACTCACCGGGACAGAAGCTGAGCAGTACTTC.

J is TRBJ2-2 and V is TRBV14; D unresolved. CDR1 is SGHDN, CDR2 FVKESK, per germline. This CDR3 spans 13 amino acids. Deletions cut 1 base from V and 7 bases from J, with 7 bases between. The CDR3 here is CASSQAGGGELFF. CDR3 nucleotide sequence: TGTGCCAGCAGCCAAGCCGGTGGCGGGGAGCTGTTTTTT.

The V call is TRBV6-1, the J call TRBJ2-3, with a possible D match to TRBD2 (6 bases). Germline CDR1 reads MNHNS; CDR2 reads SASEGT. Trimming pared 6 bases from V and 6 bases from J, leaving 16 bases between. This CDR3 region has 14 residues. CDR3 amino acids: CASRGRGTGDTQYF. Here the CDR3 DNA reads TGTGCCAGCAGGGGCCGGGGGACTGGGGATACGCAGTATTTT.

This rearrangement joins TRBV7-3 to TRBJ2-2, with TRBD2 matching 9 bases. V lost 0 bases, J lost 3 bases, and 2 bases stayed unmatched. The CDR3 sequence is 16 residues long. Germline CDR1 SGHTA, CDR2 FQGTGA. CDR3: CASSLTIAGDTGELFF. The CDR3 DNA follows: TGTGCCAGCAGCTTAACAATAGCGGGAGACACCGGGGAGCTGTTTTTT.

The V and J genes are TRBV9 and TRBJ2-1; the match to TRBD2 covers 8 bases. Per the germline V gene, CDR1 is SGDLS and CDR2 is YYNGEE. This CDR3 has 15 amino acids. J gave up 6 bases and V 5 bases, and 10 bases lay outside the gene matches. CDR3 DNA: TGTGCCAGCAGTGAAACGGGACTAGTCCTCAATGAGCAGTTCTTC. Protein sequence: CASSETGLVLNEQFF.

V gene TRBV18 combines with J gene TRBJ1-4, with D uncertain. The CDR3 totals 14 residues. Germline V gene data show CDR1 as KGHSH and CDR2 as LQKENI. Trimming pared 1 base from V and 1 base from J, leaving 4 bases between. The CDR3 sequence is CASSPQGTNEKLFF. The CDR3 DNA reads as TGTGCCAGCTCACCACAGGGAACTAATGAAAAACTGTTTTTT.

DNA for the CDR3: TGTGCCAGCAGCCCGTCCGGCAATGAGCAGTTCTTC. Translated, it gives CASSPSGNEQFF. This chain joins TRBV7-3 and TRBJ2-1; D is unresolved. Trimming removed 5 bases at V and 6 bases at J, with 8 bases between. Germline CDR1 SGHTA, CDR2 FQGTGA. The CDR3 loop spans 12 amino acids.

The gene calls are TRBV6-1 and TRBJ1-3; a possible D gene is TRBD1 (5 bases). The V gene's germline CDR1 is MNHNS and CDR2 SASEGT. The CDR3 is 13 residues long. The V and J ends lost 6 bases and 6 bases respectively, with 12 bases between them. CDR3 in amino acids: CASSQGRLNTIYF. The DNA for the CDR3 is TGTGCCAGCAGCCAGGGTAGGCTAAACACCATATATTTT.

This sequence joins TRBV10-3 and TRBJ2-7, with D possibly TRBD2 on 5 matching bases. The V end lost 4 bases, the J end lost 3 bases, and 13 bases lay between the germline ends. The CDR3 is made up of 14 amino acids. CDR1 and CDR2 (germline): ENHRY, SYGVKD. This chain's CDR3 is CAISASYGGYEQYF. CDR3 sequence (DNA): TGTGCCATCAGTGCGTCCTATGGAGGCTACGAGCAGTACTTC.

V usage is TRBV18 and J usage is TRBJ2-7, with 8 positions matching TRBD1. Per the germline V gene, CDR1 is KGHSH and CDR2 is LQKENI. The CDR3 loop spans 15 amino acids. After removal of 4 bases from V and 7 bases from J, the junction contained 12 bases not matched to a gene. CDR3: CASSRQTGASGEQYF. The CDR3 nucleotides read TGTGCCAGCTCACGTCAGACAGGGGCCTCAGGTGAGCAGTACTTC.